This T cell receptor (beta chain) stems from a study of T cell responses to AZD1222 COVID-19 vaccine (dated by TCRdb to the early 2020s). Regarding the research as a whole: AZD1222 recipients given second doses at about 4 weeks or at about 12 weeks were pooled, since spike-specific TCR depth and breadth were not found to differ between the two schedules. TCR sequencing covered 233 trial participants: approximately 200 given two doses of AZD1222 and approximately 26 given two doses of MenACWY control vaccine. Trial participants were enrolled by age into 18-55, 56-69 and 70-plus year subgroups, with 148, 28 and 57 TCR-sequenced participants respectively. What the work shows at the level of the full study, not this receptor alone: The 56-69-year group was small, and its depth increase did not reach significance, likely because of low power. Reportedly, almost half of the unique spike-specific TCRs recognized epitopes lying outside the regions that are mutated in the B.1.351 and B.1.1.7 variants. Conclusions about previously exposed vaccinees are limited, since just a handful of AZD1222 recipients were seropositive for SARS-CoV-2 at baseline. After two AZD1222 doses, both the breadth and the depth of spike-specific TCRs were significantly higher than at day 0 and than in MenACWY recipients. CD4 TCRs associated with the vaccine covered the entire spike protein, and the dominant responses were in regions 160-218 and 743-854. Because no day 14 peak-response samples were available, repertoires were characterized only after the peak T cell response. Most participants were white British and females outnumbered males, and the authors suggested that clonal diversity may have been underestimated.

Interpreted using the paper, the time point label stands for: baseline before first vaccination. The vaccinee samples were drawn from two UK trials, COV001 and COV002, one of which was a single-blind randomized controlled phase 2/3 trial testing AZD1222 (ChAdOx1 nCoV-19) in healthy adults. Trial participant PBMC samples were collected at day 0 and day 28 after the second dose for TCRbeta chain sequencing. The CDR3 regions of human TCRbeta chains were analyzed by immunosequencing. Per the original workflow: Repertoire TCRs were matched against a reference library of SARS-CoV-2-specific TCRs generated with the MIRA antigen-specificity platform. Breadth meant the fraction of unique TCRs that were SARS-CoV-2-associated, whereas depth meant the fraction of total T cells that were SARS-CoV-2-associated. Using the MIRA data, each spike-specific TCR was mapped to the spike region that the TCR reacts to and placed in a CD4 or CD8 class. Log10-transformed breadth and depth values were compared by one-way ANOVA with Sidak's multiple comparisons tests. TCRdb provides this immuneACCESS table in a form limited to in-frame rearrangements. Some clones are lacking; in checked studies, under half of them reflect an unresolved V gene, and why the rest are absent is not known. Clone size and V and J calls were adopted from that table, with D and trimming inferred from the DNA. The sample table contains some 150,000 clones; only one count was recorded for 85% to 95% of them. The top ten constitute around 1.3% of the sample.

Regarding this clone: Its antigen specificity is not known. No much larger clonotype is one base removed from it; base qualities were not supplied.

Sequenced material: peripheral blood, taken on day 0 of AZD1222 vaccination. This TCR came from an adult in good health.

For the CDR3, the sequence is CATRAAGWTEAFF. The nucleotide sequence reads as follows: TGTGCCACCCGGGCGGCGGGGTGGACTGAAGCTTTCTTT. The V gene is TRBV10-3 and the J gene is TRBJ1-1, with the D gene call left open. The CDR3 sequence holds 13 residues, the cysteine and phenylalanine included. Of the read, only the CDR3 DNA is kept; its 39 bases are in frame from base 1. CDR1 ENHRY and CDR2 SYGVKD are derived from the germline V gene. V loses 10 bases, J loses 5 bases, and the germline ends lie 17 bases apart.